This TCR beta chain was documented in a study of Tregs in tolerant kidney transplant recipients. Generated by immunoSEQ multiplex PCR, the TCRdb table keeps only in-frame clones and is missing some. The sample has tens of thousands of clones, roughly 98% seen once. This clone was observed once. Here the sequenced sample was Tregs from blood, taken before the transplant. This sequence originates from a human donor who received a combined kidney and bone marrow transplant.

The CDR3 DNA reads as TGTGCCAGCAGCTTCTCCCTCCAAGAGACCCAGTACTTC. Translated: CASSFSLQETQYF. The chain couples TRBV7-2 to TRBJ2-5; unclear D gene. V gave up 3 bases and J gave up 1 base, with 6 bases separating them. CDR1 is SGHTA and CDR2 is FQGNSA in the germline V gene. The CDR3 consists of 13 residues.